This T cell receptor beta chain was retrieved from a study of blood T cell repertoires in COVID-19. CDR3 length: 13 residues. V gave up 4 bases and J gave up 6 bases; unmatched junction bases: 4. Germline V gives CDR1 SGHDN, CDR2 FVKESK. Only in-frame clones appear in the TCRdb table, and some are missing; sequencing was by immunoSEQ multiplex PCR. The sample comprises 95,000 to 150,000 clones, 79% of which are singletons, and 30% to 45% rests with the top ten. The chain has TRBV14 and TRBJ2-3, with TRBD1 matching over 7 bases. The sequenced sample consisted of peripheral blood. The sequence came from a man aged 40-55 years with active or convalescent COVID-19. DNA of the CDR3: TGTGCCAGCAGCCCCGGACAGGCGGATACGCAGTATTTT. This encodes CASSPGQADTQYF.